The 12 T cell receptor beta chains presented below share a single source sample, sequenced in a study of OX40 agonist ivuxolimab in advanced cancers. Profiling relied on immunoSEQ multiplex PCR, and the TCRdb table lists in-frame clones only, not all of them. This table has around 89,000 clones, approximately 91% appearing once. The starting material was CD4+ or CD8+ T cells sorted from blood, obtained in a trial of the OX40 agonist ivuxolimab. The receptors come from an adult with an advanced solid tumor such as melanoma, head and neck, liver or kidney cancer.

The genes are TRBV10-3 and TRBJ2-7; either TRBD1 or TRBD2 may fit D (6 bases each). The germline V and J ends were trimmed by 6 bases and 2 bases, with 14 bases remaining between them. Per germline, CDR1 ENHRY and CDR2 SYGVKD. This CDR3 contains 14 residues. The CDR3 coding sequence is TGTGCCATCAGGGGGCGGGACACCCCCTACGAGCAGTACTTC. Translation: CAIRGRDTPYEQYF.

The V call is TRBV5-1, the J call TRBJ2-1, with 13 bases matching TRBD2. The CDR3 loop spans 16 amino acids. The germline CDR1 and CDR2 sequences are SGHRS and YFSETQ. J lost 1 base, V lost 3 bases, and 1 base had no gene match. CDR3 bases: TGCGCCAGCAGCTCACTAGCGGGGGGGTCCTACAATGAGCAGTTCTTC. Amino acids: CASSSLAGGSYNEQFF.

V is TRBV30 and J is TRBJ1-6; D not certain. Looked up from germline, CDR1 is GTSNPN and CDR2 is SVGIG (reference sequence). V gave up 3 bases and J gave up 6 bases, with 9 bases separating them. The CDR3 runs to 13 residues. The CDR3 region has the DNA TGTGCCTGGAGGGGAGGACCTAATTCACCCCTCCACTTT. Translating gives CAWRGGPNSPLHF. Based on the CDR3 plus reference TRBV30 and TRBJ1-6, the full variable domain is SQTIHQWPATLVQPVGSPLSLECTVEGTSNPNLYWYRQAAGRGLQLLFYSVGIGQISSEVPQNLSASRPQDRQFILSSKKLLLSDSGFYLCAWRGGPNSPLHFGNGTRLTVT.

V is TRBV6-1 and J is TRBJ2-7; TRBD1 matches 7 bases. V trimming: 6 bases; J trimming: 7 bases; junction bases outside the gene matches: 12. The CDR3 is 14 amino acids. The germline V gene has CDR1 MNHNS and CDR2 SASEGT. CDR3 sequence: CASRTGDSLREQYF. Written as DNA, the CDR3 is TGTGCCAGCAGGACCGGGGACAGTCTGCGGGAGCAGTACTTC.

The chain joins TRBV7-9 to TRBJ2-5, with D unresolved. The CDR3 is 15 residues long. The germline V gene has CDR1 SEHNR and CDR2 FQNEAQ (reference sequence). Trimming stripped 3 bases from V and 0 bases from J, with 11 bases between. The CDR3 nucleotides read TGTGCCAGCAGCTTCGCTCGAGACTACCAAGAGACCCAGTACTTC. The encoded protein is CASSFARDYQETQYF.

The V call is TRBV27, the J call TRBJ2-3; 12 nucleotides line up with TRBD2. CDR3 size: 15 residues. The V gene end was trimmed by 5 bases and the J gene end by 7 bases; junction bases not matched to a gene: 7. Germline CDR1 and CDR2: MNHEY and SMNVEV (reference sequence). CDR3 protein: CASSLRLAGEYTQYF. CDR3 DNA: TGTGCCAGCAGTCTCAGACTAGCGGGAGAATATACGCAGTATTTT.

This sequence joins TRBV14 and TRBJ1-6; no clear D. The CDR3 is 16 residues long. Per germline, CDR1 SGHDN and CDR2 FVKESK. The V end was cut by 5 bases, the J end by 0 bases, with 11 bases between. The CDR3 sequence: CASSYGPSSYNSPLHF. As DNA, the CDR3 is TGTGCCAGCAGCTACGGGCCGAGCTCCTATAATTCACCCCTCCACTTT.

The V gene is TRBV7-2, the J gene TRBJ2-3; D may correspond to TRBD1 or TRBD2 (6 bases each). V lost 0 bases to trimming and J lost 3 bases, with 10 bases between them. The CDR3 is made up of 15 amino acids. Germline V gene lookup returns CDR1 SGHTA and CDR2 FQGNSA. The CDR3 nucleotides read TGTGCCAGCAGCTTAGCGCCGGGGGCGACAGATACGCAGTATTTT. Translating gives CASSLAPGATDTQYF.

The gene calls are TRBV4-2 and TRBJ1-2, with TRBD1 identical over 8 bases. The CDR3 loop spans 16 amino acids. The V segment lost 1 base and the J segment 0 bases; nucleotides outside the gene matches: 4. CDR1 and CDR2 from the germline V gene are LGHNA and YNFKEQ. This CDR3 is CASSQVQGAPNYGYTF. The CDR3 DNA follows: TGTGCCAGCAGCCAAGTGCAGGGGGCGCCTAACTATGGCTACACCTTC.

This rearrangement joins TRBV2 to TRBJ1-6, with TRBD1 matching 7 bases. Germline V gene sequence: CDR1 SNHLY, CDR2 FYNNEI. V lost 5 bases, J lost 0 bases, and 4 bases stayed unmatched. This CDR3 contains 16 residues. CDR3 bases: TGTGCCAGCAGTTCGGACAGGAGCTCCTATAATTCACCCCTCCACTTT. It yields the protein CASSSDRSSYNSPLHF.

The chain carries TRBV28 and TRBJ1-5, with unresolved D. Germline-derived CDR1 and CDR2 are MDHEN and SYDVKM. CDR3 length: 12 residues. The germline V and J ends were trimmed by 3 bases and 4 bases, with 4 bases remaining between them. Here the CDR3 reads CASSLLNQPQHF. CDR3 DNA sequence: TGTGCCAGCAGTTTGTTGAATCAGCCCCAGCATTTT.

The chain couples TRBV6-1 to TRBJ1-2, with D tentatively TRBD1 (5 bases). Trimming removed 6 bases at V and 3 bases at J, with 8 bases between. CDR3 length: 12 residues. The germline V gene encodes CDR1 MNHNS and CDR2 SASEGT. The CDR3 sequence: CASRMGDYGYTF. The CDR3 DNA follows: TGTGCCAGCAGAATGGGGGACTATGGCTACACCTTC.